A single sample gave rise to the 5 T cell receptor beta chains below, sequenced in a study of PD-1 blockade in mismatch repair-deficient tumors. Sequencing was performed with immunoSEQ multiplex PCR; in TCRdb, only in-frame clones are kept and a portion is missing. The table shows under 50,000 clones, with over 80% occurring only once. Sample: PBMCs, taken less than 40 weeks after starting pembrolizumab. The receptor source for this set is an adult with mismatch repair-deficient cancer.

This sequence joins TRBV2 and TRBJ1-4; 9 bases are a match to TRBD1. This CDR3 is 15 amino acids long. Looked up from germline, CDR1 is SNHLY and CDR2 is FYNNEI. Unmatched junction bases numbered 7, after V lost 8 bases and J lost 3 bases. The CDR3 loop is CASGGQGSANEKLFF. DNA of the CDR3: TGTGCCAGCGGCGGACAGGGGTCGGCTAATGAAAAACTGTTTTTT.

The V gene is TRBV6-1, the J gene TRBJ2-7; 10 bases are shared with TRBD2. Germline V gene sequence: CDR1 MNHNS, CDR2 SASEGT. Losses at the gene ends were 1 base for V and 0 bases for J; bases not matched to a gene: 0. This CDR3 region has 15 residues. The CDR3 nucleotides are TGTGCCAGCAGTGAAGGACTAGCGGGCTCCTACGAGCAGTACTTC. Translation: CASSEGLAGSYEQYF.

The chain links TRBV10-3 to TRBJ2-7; 7 bases agree with TRBD2. Germline V gene sequence: CDR1 ENHRY, CDR2 SYGVKD. V was clipped by 0 bases and J by 3 bases; unmatched bases: 2. The CDR3 covers 14 residues. Here the CDR3 reads CAISESGGDYEQYF. CDR3 DNA sequence: TGTGCCATCAGTGAGTCTGGGGGGGACTACGAGCAGTACTTC.

This clone was detected a few times. The V gene is TRBV6-6, the J gene TRBJ2-7, with 12 bases matching TRBD2. CDR1 is MNHNY and CDR2 is SVGAGI in the germline V gene (reference sequence). J lost 3 bases, V lost 6 bases, and 6 bases had no gene match. CDR3 size: 15 residues. In nucleotides, the CDR3 is TGTGCCAGCAGCCTACTAGCGGGGGGACGCTACGAGCAGTACTTC. Protein: CASSLLAGGRYEQYF.

CDR3 amino acids: CASKSGDSYEQYF. CDR3 sequence (DNA): TGTGCCAGCAAGAGCGGAGACTCCTACGAGCAGTACTTC. V is TRBV28 and J is TRBJ2-7; D perhaps matches TRBD2 (5 bases). CDR1 and CDR2 from the germline V gene are MDHEN and SYDVKM. The CDR3 consists of 13 residues. V was clipped by 7 bases and J by 0 bases, with 10 bases between them.